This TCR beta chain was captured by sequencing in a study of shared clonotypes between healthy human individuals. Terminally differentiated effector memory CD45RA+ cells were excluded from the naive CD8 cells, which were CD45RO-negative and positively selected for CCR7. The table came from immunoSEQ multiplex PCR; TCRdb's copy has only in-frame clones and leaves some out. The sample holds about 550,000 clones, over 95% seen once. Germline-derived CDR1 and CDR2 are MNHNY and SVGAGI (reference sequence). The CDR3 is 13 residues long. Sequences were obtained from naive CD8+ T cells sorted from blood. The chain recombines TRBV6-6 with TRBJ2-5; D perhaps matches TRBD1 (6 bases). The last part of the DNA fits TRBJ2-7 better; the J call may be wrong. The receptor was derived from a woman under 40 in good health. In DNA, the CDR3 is TGTGCCAGCGCCTCTGGACAGTCCTACGAGCAGTACTTC. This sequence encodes CASASGQSYEQYF.